This T cell receptor beta chain was documented in a study of blood T cell repertoires in COVID-19. About the study: Sites in the United States, Italy and Spain provided acute and convalescent COVID-19 samples. PBMCs, B-cell-depleted T cells, or T cells provided the cDNA or gDNA that made up the material.

The CDR3 totals 14 residues. Trimming took 6 bases from V and 7 from J, leaving 13 bases between them. Germline loops: CDR1 SNHLY, CDR2 FYNNEI. Per the original data handling: Reference gene primer amplification gave estimated nucleated cell counts. Some clones are missing from TCRdb's copy, which holds only in-frame ones; the method was immunoSEQ multiplex PCR. V, J and clone size reflect that table, while D and trimming were determined from the DNA. This table has about 240,000 clones, approximately 90% appearing once. In Cohort 3, a recovered donor had either two negative PCRs, clearance, or symptom resolution.

The source of this sequence is a man in his forties or fifties who had recovered from COVID-19. The sequencing input was PBMCs or T cells enriched from blood (not recorded which). The chain has TRBV2 and TRBJ1-6; no definite D call. CDR3 protein: CASRRGSKNSPLHF. The CDR3, as DNA: TGTGCCAGCAGGAGAGGGTCAAAAAATTCACCCCTCCACTTT.